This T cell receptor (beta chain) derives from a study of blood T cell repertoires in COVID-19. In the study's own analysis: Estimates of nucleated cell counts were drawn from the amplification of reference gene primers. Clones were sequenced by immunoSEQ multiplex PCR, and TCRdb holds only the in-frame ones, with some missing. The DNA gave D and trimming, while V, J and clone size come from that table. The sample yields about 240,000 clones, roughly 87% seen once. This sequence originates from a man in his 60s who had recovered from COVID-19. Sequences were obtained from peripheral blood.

The CDR3 reads CASSVTGLQETQYF. CDR3 coding DNA: TGCGCCAGCAGCGTCACAGGGCTACAAGAGACCCAGTACTTC. J is TRBJ2-5 and V is TRBV5-1; a weak D match, TRBD1 (6 bases). This CDR3 has 14 amino acids. The V gene's germline CDR1 is SGHRS and CDR2 YFSETQ. V lost 4 bases and J 2 bases, leaving 12 bases between the germline ends.